The next 15 T cell receptor beta chains were all read from a single sample in a study of T cell repertoires in cytomegalovirus infection. Each CDR3 protein is one row after TCRdb ran MiXCR on the reads. Among around 99,000 distinct CDR3 sequences listed, about 30% were seen once. Their recognized antigens are unknown. Specimen: CD8+ T cells from cultured PBMCs, collected from culture after CMV antigen stimulation. These receptors were collected from a human donor in good health (CMV status not recorded). Some clones in this sample may be carry-over from other donors' samples.

The chain couples TRBV29-1 to TRBJ1-1, with 9 bases fitting TRBD1. With V trimmed by 7 bases and J by 4 bases, 16 bases remained unmatched. Germline loops: CDR1 SQVTM, CDR2 ANQGSEA. The CDR3 is made up of 16 amino acids. DNA for the CDR3: TGCAGCGCCCACTACCCAATGACAGGGGGAGGCACTGAAGCTTTCTTT. Protein: CSAHYPMTGGGTEAFF.

This clonotype has only a few counts. The chain combines TRBV6-1 with TRBJ2-1, with 9 nucleotides matching TRBD1. The V gene end was trimmed by 2 bases and the J gene end by 16 bases; junction bases not matched to a gene: 6. CDR1 is MNHNS and CDR2 is SASEGT in the germline V gene. This CDR3 is built from 12 residues. CDR3 nucleotides: TGTGCCAGCAGTGAAACCGGGACAGGGTCCTTCTTC. Its translation is CASSETGTGSFF.

This clonotype was observed a handful of times. V usage is TRBV19 and J usage is TRBJ1-5; 7 nucleotides align to TRBD1. Germline trimming cut 4 bases from V and 4 bases from J; bases unmatched to any gene: 4. Germline values: CDR1 LNHDA, CDR2 SQIVND (reference sequence). The CDR3 loop spans 14 amino acids. Here the CDR3 DNA reads TGTGCCAGTAGTACGGGACAGCGGAATCAGCCCCAGCATTTT. Translating it yields CASSTGQRNQPQHF.

This clonotype was found a few times. The V gene is TRBV27, the J gene TRBJ2-3; 12 bases match TRBD2. V was clipped by 3 bases and J by 3 bases; unmatched bases: 4. Germline CDR1 MNHEY, CDR2 SMNVEV (reference sequence). This CDR3 region has 16 residues. In DNA form, the CDR3 reads TGTGCCAGCAGTTTTCCGACTAGCGGGGGAACAGATACGCAGTATTTT. It specifies CASSFPTSGGTDTQYF.

The rearrangement links TRBV4-1 to TRBJ1-1; D remains ambiguous. The CDR3 has 12 amino acids. In germline, CDR1 is MGHRA, CDR2 YSYEKL. Trimming left V 7 bases short and J 11 bases short, with 17 bases between. The chain's CDR3 is CASIHPIVGAFF. CDR3 nucleotide sequence: TGCGCCAGCATCCACCCGATCGTTGGGGCTTTCTTT.

The chain combines TRBV11-1 with TRBJ2-7; D may match TRBD1 or TRBD2 (5 bases each). CDR3 size: 14 residues. V was pared by 5 bases and J by 0 bases, with 11 bases between. Germline V gene lookup returns CDR1 SGHAT and CDR2 FQDESV (reference sequence). CDR3 nucleotide sequence: TGTGCCAGCAGCGCAACCGGGACCTCCTACGAGCAGTACTTC. It encodes CASSATGTSYEQYF.

This clonotype showed up just a few times. This chain's CDR3 is CASSYSGLDNEQFF. CDR3 bases: TGTGCCAGCAGTTACTCGGGGTTAGACAATGAGCAGTTCTTC. The chain carries TRBV6-2 or TRBV6-3 and TRBJ2-1; D unresolved. The CDR3 covers 14 residues. Per germline, CDR1 MNHEY and CDR2 SVGEGT. With 0 bases removed from V and 5 bases from J, the gap between germline ends came to 8 bases.

The V gene is TRBV11-1, the J gene TRBJ2-5; 9 nucleotides align to TRBD2. This CDR3 comprises 16 residues. The ends lost 6 bases at V and 5 bases at J; junction bases unmatched: 13. In germline, CDR1 is SGHAT, CDR2 FQDESV (reference sequence). The CDR3 spells CASRFGAGGDRETQYF. In DNA form, the CDR3 reads TGTGCCAGCAGATTTGGCGCGGGAGGGGATCGTGAGACCCAGTACTTC.

This clonotype appeared many times. The rearrangement links TRBV19 to TRBJ1-2, with D unresolved. Per the germline V gene, CDR1 is LNHDA and CDR2 is SQIVND (reference sequence). The CDR3 length is 14 residues. V was cut by 7 bases and J by 6 bases, with 18 bases left in between. DNA for the CDR3: TGTGCCAGTAAGGATCCGGAATTCGGGCATGGCTACACCTTC. It is translated as CASKDPEFGHGYTF.

The chain carries TRBV28 and TRBJ2-4; 8 nucleotides match TRBD1. Germline-derived CDR1 and CDR2 are MDHEN and SYDVKM. The CDR3 runs to 13 residues. Losses at the gene ends were 7 bases for V and 4 bases for J; bases not matched to a gene: 3. As DNA, the CDR3 is TGTGCCAGCACCGGACAGGGAAAAAACATTCAGTACTTC. Its translation: CASTGQGKNIQYF.

This clonotype has more than one count but fewer than ten. The chain carries TRBV5-4 and TRBJ2-3; TRBD2 is a possible D gene (5 bases). The V end lost 6 bases, the J end lost 2 bases, and 13 bases lay between the germline ends. Looked up from germline, CDR1 is SGHNT and CDR2 is YYREEE (reference sequence). CDR3 length: 14 amino acids. The CDR3 region has the DNA TGTGCCAGCACCCGTAGAGGGATCACAGATACGCAGTATTTT. Translated: CASTRRGITDTQYF. Full variable domain (remainder filled in from reference TRBV5-4 and TRBJ2-3): ETGVTQSPTHLIKTRGQQVTLRCSSQSGHNTVSWYQQALGQGPQFIFQYYREEENGRGNFPPRFSGLQFPNYSSELNVNALELDDSALYLCASTRRGITDTQYFGPGTRLTVL.

This clonotype has just a few counts. The junction departs from the called germline gene at one end, perhaps through a read error. The gene calls are TRBV6-1 and TRBJ1-1; tentatively, D is TRBD1 (5 bases). CDR3 length: 13 amino acids. Germline loops: CDR1 MNHNS, CDR2 SASEGT. CDR3 residues: CASSEKGNPEAFF. The CDR3 nucleotides are TGTGCCAGCAGTGAAAAGGGGAACCCTGAAGCTTTCTTT.

This clonotype was detected only a few times. This rearrangement joins TRBV4-1 to TRBJ2-1; no definite D call. The CDR3 extends over 13 amino acids. V lost 1 base, J lost 7 bases, and 8 bases lay in between. The V gene's germline CDR1 is MGHRA and CDR2 YSYEKL. The CDR3 DNA is TGCGCCAGCAGCCAAGGGCAGGAAAATGAGCAGTTCTTC. It encodes CASSQGQENEQFF.

In its sample, this clonotype was seen a few times. The chain is built from TRBV27 and TRBJ2-1, with D unclear. V lost 2 bases to trimming and J lost 4 bases, with 12 bases between them. The CDR3 is made up of 15 amino acids. Germline-derived CDR1 and CDR2 are MNHEY and SMNVEV (reference sequence). This chain's CDR3 is CASSLVQWGYNEQFF. CDR3 DNA sequence: TGTGCCAGCAGTTTAGTACAGTGGGGTTACAATGAGCAGTTCTTC.

There are a few counts of this clonotype. The genes are TRBV7-9 and TRBJ1-1; possibly TRBD1 for D (5 bases). Trimming took 6 bases from V and 8 from J, leaving 16 bases between them. The CDR3 runs to 13 residues. CDR1 SEHNR and CDR2 FQNEAQ come from the germline V gene (reference sequence). The CDR3 nucleotides read TGTGCCAGCAGATTTGAAGGGGTTCCGGAAGCTTTCTTT. Its translation: CASRFEGVPEAFF.